This T cell receptor (beta chain) derives from a study of T cells in tuberculosis. Losses at the gene ends were 4 bases for V and 6 bases for J; bases not matched to a gene: 10. The CDR3 extends over 15 amino acids. Germline CDR1 reads LGHNA; CDR2 reads YSLEER. Produced via immunoSEQ multiplex PCR; TCRdb's table is partial and in-frame only. The sample holds tens of thousands of clones; about 96% are singletons and the top ten take more than 5.5%. Adolescents were screened for latent TB by skin test and IGRA. Each clinical donor contributed on average around 92,000 T cells from unsorted cryopreserved PBMC.

The chain carries TRBV4-3 and TRBJ1-2; 8 bases match TRBD1. The clonotype originates from a donor between 10 and 35 years old with latent tuberculosis or without tuberculosis infection. The sample taken for sequencing was PBMCs. The CDR3 spells CASSPRTGIFDGYTF. The CDR3 DNA follows: TGCGCCAGCAGCCCTCGGACAGGGATTTTTGATGGCTACACCTTC.